This TCR beta chain was found in a study of blood T cell repertoires in COVID-19. The wider study: Italy, Spain and the United States were the sources of the convalescent and acute COVID-19 samples.

Generated by immunoSEQ multiplex PCR, the TCRdb table keeps only in-frame clones and is missing some. Of some 180,000 clones in the sample, around 81% were seen once. The receptor's source is a man aged 65-85 years with active or convalescent COVID-19. Source material: peripheral blood.

The CDR3 nucleotides are TGCGCCAGCAGCCCTAGCACAGATACGCAGTATTTT. This sequence encodes CASSPSTDTQYF. V gene TRBV5-1 combines with J gene TRBJ2-3; D call uncertain. V was cut by 4 bases and J by 0 bases, with 3 bases left in between. Germline V gives CDR1 SGHRS, CDR2 YFSETQ. The CDR3 consists of 12 residues.